The rows below give T cell receptor beta chains drawn from one sample of a study of T cells after yellow fever vaccination. TCRdb ran MiXCR on the 5' RACE reads and lists one entry per CDR3 protein. The sample records over 20,000 distinct CDR3 sequences, under 7% being singletons. The sequencing used PBMCs, either bulk or a sorted T-cell subset (CD4+, CD8+, memory, or dextramer-sorted; not recorded which), collected 15 days after the yellow fever booster vaccination. All receptors derive from a man aged 25-40 years who received the YFV17D yellow fever vaccine. Both conserved end residues are part of each CDR3. D genes are given only for firm matches. The size entry gives once, few or many counts, or a class when the clone is expanded.

abundance	v_gene	j_gene	d_gene	CDR3nt	CDR3aa
many	TRBV6-5	TRBJ1-2	-	TGTGCCAGCACCCAGGGCTATGGCTACACCTTC	CASTQGYGYTF
many	TRBV7-2	TRBJ2-1	-	TGTGCCAGCAGCTTAATTCTTGAGACAGGTATTGAGCAGTTCTTC	CASSLILETGIEQFF
many	TRBV20-1	TRBJ1-2	-	TGCAGTGCTAGGTATAGACAGAATGGCTACACCTTC	CSARYRQNGYTF
medium-sized	TRBV24-1	TRBJ2-5	-	TGTGCCACCAGTGATTTTATGGGTGGAGAGACCCAGTACTTC	CATSDFMGGETQYF
many	TRBV20-1	TRBJ2-5	TRBD2	TGCAGTGTCTATTCGGCGGCGGGAGGGCAAGAGACCCAGTACTTC	CSVYSAAGGQETQYF
many	TRBV27	TRBJ2-1	-	TGTGCCAGCAGTTCCTCGCGGACTAACTACAATGAGCAGTTCTTC	CASSSSRTNYNEQFF
many	TRBV6-2/TRBV6-3	TRBJ2-5	-	TGTGCCAGCAGTTACCCCGTAGGGATCGGGACCCAGTACTTC	CASSYPVGIGTQYF
many	TRBV5-1	TRBJ2-1	-	TGCGCCAGCAGCTTGGGTAGGGTGAGGAATGAGCAGTTCTTC	CASSLGRVRNEQFF
many	TRBV6-1	TRBJ2-7	-	TGTGCCAGCAGAAAAGCGGGTCCTTCCTACGAGCAGTACTTC	CASRKAGPSYEQYF
many	TRBV28	TRBJ2-2	-	TGTGCCAGCAGTTTTATTCGTACCGGGGAGCTGTTTTTT	CASSFIRTGELFF
many	TRBV2	TRBJ1-2	-	TGTGCCAGTAGGCCGGGTCTACTCTATGGCTACACCTTC	CASRPGLLYGYTF